The 3 T cell receptor beta chains in this list originate from one sample, sequenced in a study of T-cell reconstitution after alpha-beta-depleted transplantation in children. It was with unique molecular identifiers that the TCRbeta library was prepared. TCRdb fed the PCR reads into MiXCR, producing one record per CDR3 protein. The sample yields 500,000 to 750,000 distinct CDR3 sequences, under 15% seen once. Sequenced material: PBMCs, mostly from graft donor cells, taken 360 days after TCRalphabeta/CD19-depleted stem cell transplant. The receptors originated from a male patient younger than 18 who had a stem cell transplant for acute myeloid leukemia, so the T cells may come from the graft donor.

The chain carries TRBV4-3 and TRBJ2-5; TRBD2 agrees at 14 bases. Germline V CDR1 and CDR2: LGHNA, YSLEER. This CDR3 comprises 16 residues. The ends lost 1 base at V and 5 bases at J; junction bases unmatched: 3. The CDR3 protein is CASSQGLAGGPETQYF. In DNA, the CDR3 is TGCGCCAGCAGCCAAGGACTAGCGGGAGGGCCGGAGACCCAGTACTTC.

This clonotype was observed a few times. The chain combines TRBV3-1 with TRBJ2-7, with D possibly being TRBD1 (5 bases). The V end was cut by 3 bases, the J end by 3 bases, with 9 bases between. Germline V CDR1 and CDR2: LGHDT, YNNKEL (reference sequence). The CDR3 contains 13 residues. The CDR3: CASSHRQGYEQYF. CDR3 bases: TGTGCCAGCAGCCATCGTCAGGGCTACGAGCAGTACTTC.

This sequence joins TRBV7-6 and TRBJ2-3; TRBD2 matches at 9 bases. The V gene end was trimmed by 3 bases and the J gene end by 2 bases; junction bases not matched to a gene: 6. CDR3 length equals 16 residues. The germline V gene encodes CDR1 SGHVS and CDR2 FNYEAQ. CDR3 in DNA: TGTGCCAGCAGCTTTCCGGCGGGAGGGATCACAGATACGCAGTATTTT. Translated, it gives CASSFPAGGITDTQYF.